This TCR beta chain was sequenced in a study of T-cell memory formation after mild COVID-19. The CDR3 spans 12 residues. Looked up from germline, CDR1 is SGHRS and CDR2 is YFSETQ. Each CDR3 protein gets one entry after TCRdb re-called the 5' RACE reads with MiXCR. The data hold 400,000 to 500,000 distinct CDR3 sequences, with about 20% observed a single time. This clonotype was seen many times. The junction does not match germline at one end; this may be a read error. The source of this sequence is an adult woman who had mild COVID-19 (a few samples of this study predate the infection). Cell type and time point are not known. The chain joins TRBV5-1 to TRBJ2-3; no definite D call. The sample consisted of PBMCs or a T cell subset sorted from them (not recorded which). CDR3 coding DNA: TGTGCCAGCAGCCTTAGCACAGATACGCAGTATTTT. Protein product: CASSLSTDTQYF.